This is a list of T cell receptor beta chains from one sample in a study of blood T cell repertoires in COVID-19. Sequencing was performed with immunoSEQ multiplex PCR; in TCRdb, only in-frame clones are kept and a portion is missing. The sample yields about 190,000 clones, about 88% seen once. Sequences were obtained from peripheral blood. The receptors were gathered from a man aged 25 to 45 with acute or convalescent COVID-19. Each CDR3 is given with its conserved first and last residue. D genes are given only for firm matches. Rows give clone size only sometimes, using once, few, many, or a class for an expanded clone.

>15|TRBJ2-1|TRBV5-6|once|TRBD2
CASSFGLAWANEQFF
TGTGCCAGCAGCTTTGGACTAGCTTGGGCCAATGAGCAGTTCTTC
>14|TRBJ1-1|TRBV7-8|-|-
CASSLDRENTEAFF
TGTGCCAGCAGCTTAGATAGAGAGAACACTGAAGCTTTCTTT
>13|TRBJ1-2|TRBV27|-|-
CASSPRGNYGYTF
TGTGCCAGCAGTCCCAGAGGTAACTATGGCTACACCTTC
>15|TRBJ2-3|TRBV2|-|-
CASSERQPSTDTQYF
TGTGCCAGCAGTGAGCGCCAACCTAGCACAGATACGCAGTATTTT
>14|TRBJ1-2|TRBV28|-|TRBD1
CASSLQGAFYGYTF
TGTGCCAGCAGCTTACAGGGGGCCTTCTATGGCTACACCTTC
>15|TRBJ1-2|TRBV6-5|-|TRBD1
CASSYGQGPYYGYTF
TGTGCCAGCAGTTACGGACAGGGACCCTACTATGGCTACACCTTC
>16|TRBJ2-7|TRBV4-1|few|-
CASSQEPLIAWYEQYF
TGCGCCAGCAGCCAAGAACCCTTAATAGCATGGTACGAGCAGTACTTC
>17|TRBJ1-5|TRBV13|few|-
CASSHRYTYYRNQPQHF
TGTGCCAGCAGTCACAGGTATACTTATTATCGCAATCAGCCCCAGCATTTT
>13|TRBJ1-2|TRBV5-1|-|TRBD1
CASRIDRDYGYTF
TGCGCCAGCAGAATTGACAGGGACTATGGCTACACCTTC
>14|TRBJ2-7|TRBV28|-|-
CASSLGRKTYEQYF
TGTGCCAGCAGTTTAGGCAGAAAGACTTACGAGCAGTACTTC
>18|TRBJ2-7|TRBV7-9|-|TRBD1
CASSLGKGGAIVAYEQYF
TGTGCCAGCAGCTTGGGTAAAGGGGGCGCGATAGTGGCCTACGAGCAGTACTTC
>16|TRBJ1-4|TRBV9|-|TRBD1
CASSEGMTGLNEKLFF
TGTGCCAGCAGCGAGGGGATGACAGGGTTGAATGAAAAACTGTTTTTT
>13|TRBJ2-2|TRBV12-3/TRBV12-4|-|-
CASSFRRRGELFF
TGTGCCAGCAGTTTTCGTAGGAGGGGGGAGCTGTTTTTT
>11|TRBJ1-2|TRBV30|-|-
CAWSPGYDYTF
TGTGCCTGGAGTCCAGGTTATGACTACACCTTC
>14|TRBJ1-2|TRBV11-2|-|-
CASSPIAGIYGYTF
TGTGCCAGCAGCCCGATCGCGGGAATCTATGGCTACACCTTC
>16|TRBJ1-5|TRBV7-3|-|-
CASSLRGQGCNQPQHF
TGTGCCAGCAGCTTAAGGGGTCAGGGTTGCAATCAGCCCCAGCATTTT
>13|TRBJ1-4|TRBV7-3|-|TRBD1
CASSRDRGEKLFF
TGTGCCAGCAGCCGGGACAGGGGTGAAAAACTGTTTTTT
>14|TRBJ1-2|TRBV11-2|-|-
CASSLGGGNYGYTF
TGTGCCAGCAGCTTGGGCGGGGGCAACTATGGCTACACCTTC
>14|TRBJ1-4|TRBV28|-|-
CASSLEQAGEKLFF
TGTGCCAGCAGTTTAGAGCAGGCGGGGGAAAAACTGTTTTTT
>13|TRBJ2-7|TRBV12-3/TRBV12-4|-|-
CASSLVAAYEQYF
TGTGCCAGCAGTTTAGTGGCAGCCTACGAGCAGTACTTC
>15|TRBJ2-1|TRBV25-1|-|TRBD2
CASTPTSGGANEQFF
TGTGCCAGCACGCCGACTAGCGGGGGGGCGAATGAGCAGTTCTTC
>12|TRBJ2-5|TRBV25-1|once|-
CASSSGQETQYF
TGTGCCAGCAGTTCGGGACAAGAGACCCAGTACTTC
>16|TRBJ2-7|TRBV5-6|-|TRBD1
CASSIYPGQDPYEQYF
TGTGCCAGCAGCATCTATCCGGGACAGGACCCCTACGAGCAGTACTTC
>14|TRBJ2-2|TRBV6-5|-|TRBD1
CASRPPGGTGELFF
TGTGCCAGCAGACCACCAGGGGGCACCGGGGAGCTGTTTTTT
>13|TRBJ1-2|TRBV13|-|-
CASSSSEANGYTF
TGTGCCAGCAGCTCATCGGAAGCGAATGGCTACACCTTC
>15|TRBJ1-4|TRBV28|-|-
CASSFRQWENEKLFF
TGTGCCAGCAGTTTCCGACAGTGGGAAAATGAAAAACTGTTTTTT
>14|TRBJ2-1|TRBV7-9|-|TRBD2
CASRVAGGHNEQFF
TGTGCCAGCCGAGTAGCGGGGGGGCACAATGAGCAGTTCTTC
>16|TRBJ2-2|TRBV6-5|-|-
CASSYVLHQNTGELFF
TGTGCCAGCAGTTACGTCTTACACCAAAACACCGGGGAGCTGTTTTTT
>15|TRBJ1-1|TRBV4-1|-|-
CASSQESGEWTEAFF
TGCGCCAGCAGCCAAGAGTCAGGGGAGTGGACTGAAGCTTTCTTT
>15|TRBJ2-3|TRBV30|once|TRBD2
CAWSILGGSTDTQYF
TGTGCCTGGAGTATTCTGGGCGGGAGTACGGATACGCAGTATTTT
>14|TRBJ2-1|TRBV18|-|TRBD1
CASSPDRVRDEQFF
TGTGCCAGCTCACCCGACAGGGTCAGGGATGAGCAGTTCTTC
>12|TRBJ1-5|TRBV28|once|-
CASRARDQPQHF
TGTGCCAGCAGGGCTAGAGATCAGCCCCAGCATTTT
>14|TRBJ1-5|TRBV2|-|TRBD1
CASRWDSSNQPQHF
TGTGCCAGCAGATGGGACAGTAGCAATCAGCCCCAGCATTTT
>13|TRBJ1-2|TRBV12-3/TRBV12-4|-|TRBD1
CASSFTGVNSYTF
TGTGCCAGCAGTTTCACAGGGGTTAATAGCTACACCTTC
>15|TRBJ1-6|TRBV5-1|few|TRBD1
CASSDGQGRSSPLHF
TGCGCCAGCAGCGACGGACAGGGGCGCTCTTCACCCCTCCACTTT
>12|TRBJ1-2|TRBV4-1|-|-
CASSQGEGRYTF
TGCGCCAGCAGCCAAGGAGAGGGCCGCTACACCTTC
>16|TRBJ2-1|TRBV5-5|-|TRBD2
CASATQPTSGSGEQFF
TGTGCCAGCGCCACGCAACCGACTAGCGGATCTGGTGAGCAGTTCTTC
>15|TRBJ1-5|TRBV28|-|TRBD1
CASRGDRVNNQPQHF
TGTGCCAGCAGGGGGGACAGGGTAAACAATCAGCCCCAGCATTTT
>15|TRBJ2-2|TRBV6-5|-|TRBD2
CASRPGLADTGELFF
TGTGCCAGCAGGCCCGGACTAGCGGACACCGGGGAGCTGTTTTTT
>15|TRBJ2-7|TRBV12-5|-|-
CASGTSSGLRYEQYF
TGTGCTAGTGGAACTTCTTCAGGACTGCGCTACGAGCAGTACTTC
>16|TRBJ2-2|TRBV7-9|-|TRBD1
CASSPTSGQRFGELFF
TGTGCCAGCAGCCCCACTTCGGGACAGCGGTTCGGGGAGCTGTTTTTT
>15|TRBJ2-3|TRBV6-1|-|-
CASSEVPGGTDTQYF
TGTGCCAGCAGTGAAGTTCCGGGGGGCACAGATACGCAGTATTTT
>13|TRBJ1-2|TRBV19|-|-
CASSSRVGYGYTF
TGTGCCAGTAGCTCACGGGTCGGCTATGGCTACACCTTC
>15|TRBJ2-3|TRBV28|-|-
CASSLYGSSTDTQYF
TGTGCCAGCAGTTTGTACGGGAGTAGCACAGATACGCAGTATTTT
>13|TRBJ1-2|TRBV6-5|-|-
CASSLRTDYGYTF
TGTGCCAGCAGTCTTAGGACAGACTATGGCTACACCTTC
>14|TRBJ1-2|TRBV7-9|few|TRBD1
CASSLFEQGSGYTF
TGTGCCAGCAGCTTATTTGAACAGGGGTCTGGCTACACCTTC
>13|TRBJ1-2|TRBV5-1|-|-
CASSLGRGAGYTF
TGCGCCAGCAGCTTGGGCAGGGGAGCTGGCTACACCTTC
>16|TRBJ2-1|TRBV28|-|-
CASRRKYPATYNEQFF
TGTGCCAGCAGGAGGAAATACCCCGCGACGTACAATGAGCAGTTCTTC
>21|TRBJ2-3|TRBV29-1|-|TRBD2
CSVVGMVSRLAGPGPTDTQYF
TGCAGCGTGGTGGGAATGGTATCGAGACTAGCGGGTCCTGGCCCCACAGATACGCAGTATTTT
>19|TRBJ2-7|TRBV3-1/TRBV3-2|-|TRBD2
CASSQPPQGAGATNYEQYF
TGTGCCAGCAGCCAACCCCCTCAGGGAGCGGGGGCGACAAACTACGAGCAGTACTTC
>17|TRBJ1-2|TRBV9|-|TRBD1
CASSAAALDRGYYGYTF
TGTGCCAGCAGCGCAGCAGCTCTTGACAGGGGGTATTATGGCTACACCTTC
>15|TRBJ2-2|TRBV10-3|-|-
CAISGRGANTGELFF
TGTGCCATCAGTGGCAGGGGGGCGAACACCGGGGAGCTGTTTTTT
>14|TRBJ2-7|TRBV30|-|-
CAWTKSNSNYEQYF
TGTGCCTGGACCAAGAGTAACTCGAACTACGAGCAGTACTTC
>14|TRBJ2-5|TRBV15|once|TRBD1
CATSMYRGGETQYF
TGTGCCACCTCAATGTACAGGGGTGGGGAGACCCAGTACTTC
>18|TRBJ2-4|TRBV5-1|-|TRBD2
CASSLISTSGSSKNIQYF
TGCGCCAGCAGCTTGATTTCAACTAGCGGGAGTTCCAAAAACATTCAGTACTTC
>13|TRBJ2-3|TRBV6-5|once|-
CASLKQGGHTQYF
TGTGCCAGCCTTAAACAGGGGGGGCATACGCAGTATTTT
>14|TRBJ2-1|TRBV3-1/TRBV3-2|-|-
CASRRQSSYNEQFF
TGTGCCAGCAGACGACAGTCCTCCTACAATGAGCAGTTCTTC